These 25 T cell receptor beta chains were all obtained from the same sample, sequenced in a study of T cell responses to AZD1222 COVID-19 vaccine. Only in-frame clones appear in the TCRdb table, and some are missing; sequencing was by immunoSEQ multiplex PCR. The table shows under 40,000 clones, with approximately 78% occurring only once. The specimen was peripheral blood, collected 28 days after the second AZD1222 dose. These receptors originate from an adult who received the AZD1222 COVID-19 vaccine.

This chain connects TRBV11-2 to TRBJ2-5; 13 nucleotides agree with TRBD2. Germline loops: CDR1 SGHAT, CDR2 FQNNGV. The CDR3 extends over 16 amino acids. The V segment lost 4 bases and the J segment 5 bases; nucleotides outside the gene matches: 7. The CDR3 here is CASSSQLAGGRETQYF. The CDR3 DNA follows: TGTGCCAGCAGCTCGCAACTAGCGGGGGGGCGGGAGACCCAGTACTTC.

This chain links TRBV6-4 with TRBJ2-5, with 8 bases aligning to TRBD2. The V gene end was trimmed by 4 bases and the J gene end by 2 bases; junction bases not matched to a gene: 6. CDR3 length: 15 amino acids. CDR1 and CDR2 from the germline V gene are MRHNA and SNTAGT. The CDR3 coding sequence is TGTGCCAGCAGTGCTGGCGGGGGGCAACAAGAGACCCAGTACTTC. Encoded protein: CASSAGGGQQETQYF.

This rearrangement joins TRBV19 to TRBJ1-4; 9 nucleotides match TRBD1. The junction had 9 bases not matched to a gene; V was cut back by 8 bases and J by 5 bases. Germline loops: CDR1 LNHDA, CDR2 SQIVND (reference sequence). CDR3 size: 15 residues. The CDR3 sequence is CASRNTGTGNEKLFF. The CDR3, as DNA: TGTGCCAGTCGTAATACCGGGACAGGGAATGAAAAACTGTTTTTT.

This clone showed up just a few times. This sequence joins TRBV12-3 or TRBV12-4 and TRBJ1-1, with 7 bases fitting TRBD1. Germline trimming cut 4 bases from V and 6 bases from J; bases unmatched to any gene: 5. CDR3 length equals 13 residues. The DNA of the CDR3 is TGTGCCAGCAGTTCGCTAGACAGGGCTGAAGCTTTCTTT. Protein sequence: CASSSLDRAEAFF.

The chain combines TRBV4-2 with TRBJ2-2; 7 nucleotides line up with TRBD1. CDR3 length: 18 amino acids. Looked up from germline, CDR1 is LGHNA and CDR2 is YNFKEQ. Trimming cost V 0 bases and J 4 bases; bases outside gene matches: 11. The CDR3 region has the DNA TGTGCCAGCAGCCAAGATCGGGTGTCAAGGGGGCTCACCGGGGAGCTGTTTTTT. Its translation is CASSQDRVSRGLTGELFF.

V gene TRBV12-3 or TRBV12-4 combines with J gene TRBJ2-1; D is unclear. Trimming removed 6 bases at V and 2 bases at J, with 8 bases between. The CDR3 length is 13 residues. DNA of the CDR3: TGTGCCAGCAGCAGCACTACCTACAATGAGCAGTTCTTC. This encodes CASSSTTYNEQFF.

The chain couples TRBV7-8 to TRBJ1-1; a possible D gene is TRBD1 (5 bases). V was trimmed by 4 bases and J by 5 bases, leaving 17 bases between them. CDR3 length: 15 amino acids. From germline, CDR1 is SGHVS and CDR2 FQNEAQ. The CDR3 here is CASSSRGGFDTEAFF. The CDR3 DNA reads TGTGCCAGCAGCTCGCGGGGGGGGTTCGATACTGAAGCTTTCTTT.

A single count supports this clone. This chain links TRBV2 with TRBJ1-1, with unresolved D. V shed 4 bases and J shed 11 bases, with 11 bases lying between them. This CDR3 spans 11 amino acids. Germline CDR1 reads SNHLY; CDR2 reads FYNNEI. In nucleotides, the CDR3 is TGTGCCAGCAGTGTTTGGACCGGCGCTTTCTTT. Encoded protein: CASSVWTGAFF.

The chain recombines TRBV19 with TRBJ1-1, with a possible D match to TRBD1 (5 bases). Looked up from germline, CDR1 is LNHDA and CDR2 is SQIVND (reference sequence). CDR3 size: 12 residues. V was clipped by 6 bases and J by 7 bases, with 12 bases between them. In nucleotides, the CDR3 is TGTGCCAGTAGACGACAGCCCCTTGAAGCTTTCTTT. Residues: CASRRQPLEAFF.

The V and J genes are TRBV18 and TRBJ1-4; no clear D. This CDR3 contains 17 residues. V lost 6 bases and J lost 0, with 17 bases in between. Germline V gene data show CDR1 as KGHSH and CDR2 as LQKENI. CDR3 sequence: CASSRVDGGPTNEKLFF. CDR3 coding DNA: TGTGCCAGCTCCCGAGTCGACGGAGGACCAACTAATGAAAAACTGTTTTTT.

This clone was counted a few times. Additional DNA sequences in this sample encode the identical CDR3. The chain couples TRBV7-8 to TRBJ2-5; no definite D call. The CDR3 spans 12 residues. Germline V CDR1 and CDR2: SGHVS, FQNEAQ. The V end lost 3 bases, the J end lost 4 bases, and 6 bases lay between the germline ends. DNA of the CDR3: TGTGCCAGCAGCTTCCTCTTAGAGACCCAGTACTTC. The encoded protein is CASSFLLETQYF.

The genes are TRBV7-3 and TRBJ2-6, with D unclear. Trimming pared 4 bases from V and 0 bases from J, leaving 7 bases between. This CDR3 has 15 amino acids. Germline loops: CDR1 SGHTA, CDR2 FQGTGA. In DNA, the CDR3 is TGTGCCAGCAGCTCGGACGGCTCTGGGGCCAACGTCCTGACTTTC. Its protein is CASSSDGSGANVLTF.

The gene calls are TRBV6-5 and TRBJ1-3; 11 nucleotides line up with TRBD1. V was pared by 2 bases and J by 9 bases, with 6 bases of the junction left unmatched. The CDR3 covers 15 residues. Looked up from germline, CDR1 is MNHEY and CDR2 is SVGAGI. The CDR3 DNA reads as TGTGCCAGCAGTTACGTGGGACAGGGGGGTGGCACCATATATTTT. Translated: CASSYVGQGGGTIYF.

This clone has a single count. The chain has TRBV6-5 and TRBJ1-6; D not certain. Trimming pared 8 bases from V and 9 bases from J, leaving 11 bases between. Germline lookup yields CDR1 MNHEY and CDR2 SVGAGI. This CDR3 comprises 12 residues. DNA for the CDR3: TGTGCCAGCCAAGTCTTTGCTTCACCCCTCCACTTT. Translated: CASQVFASPLHF.

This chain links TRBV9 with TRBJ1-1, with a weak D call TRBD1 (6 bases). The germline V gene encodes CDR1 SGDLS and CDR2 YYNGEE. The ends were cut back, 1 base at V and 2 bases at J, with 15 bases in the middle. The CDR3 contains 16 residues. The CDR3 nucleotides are TGTGCCAGCAGCGTAACCATCGGACAGCTCAACACTGAAGCTTTCTTT. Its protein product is CASSVTIGQLNTEAFF.

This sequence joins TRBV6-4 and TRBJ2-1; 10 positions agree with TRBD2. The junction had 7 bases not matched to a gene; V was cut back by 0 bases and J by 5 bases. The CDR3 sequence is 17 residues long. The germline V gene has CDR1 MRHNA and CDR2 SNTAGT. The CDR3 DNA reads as TGTGCCAGCAGTGACTCGATGGCTAGCGGGAGCCACAATGAGCAGTTCTTC. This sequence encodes CASSDSMASGSHNEQFF.

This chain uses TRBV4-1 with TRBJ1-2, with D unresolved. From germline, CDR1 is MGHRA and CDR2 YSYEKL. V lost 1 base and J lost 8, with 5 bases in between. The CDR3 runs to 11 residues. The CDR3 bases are TGCGCCAGCAGCCAAGTGGGAGGCTACACCTTC. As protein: CASSQVGGYTF.

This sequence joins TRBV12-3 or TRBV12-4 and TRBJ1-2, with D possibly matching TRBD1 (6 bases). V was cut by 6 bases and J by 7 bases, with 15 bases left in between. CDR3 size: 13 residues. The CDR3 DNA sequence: TGTGCCAGCAGGCTTAGCGGGACAACTGGCTACACCTTC. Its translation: CASRLSGTTGYTF.

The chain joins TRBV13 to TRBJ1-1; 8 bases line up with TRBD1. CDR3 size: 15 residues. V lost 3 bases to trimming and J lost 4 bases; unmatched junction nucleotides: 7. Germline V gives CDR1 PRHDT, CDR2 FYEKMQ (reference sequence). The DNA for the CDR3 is TGTGCCAGCAGCTTGAACAGGGGGATCAGCACTGAAGCTTTCTTT. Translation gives CASSLNRGISTEAFF.

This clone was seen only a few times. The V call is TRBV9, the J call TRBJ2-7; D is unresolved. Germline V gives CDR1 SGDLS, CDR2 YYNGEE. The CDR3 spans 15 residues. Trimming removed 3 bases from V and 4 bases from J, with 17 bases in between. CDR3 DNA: TGTGCCAGCAGCGGTCCAGGCCCCCTTTCGTACGAGCAGTACTTC. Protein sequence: CASSGPGPLSYEQYF. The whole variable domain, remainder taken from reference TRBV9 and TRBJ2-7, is DSGVTQTPKHLITATGQRVTLRCSPRSGDLSVYWYQQSLDQGLQFLIQYYNGEERAKGNILERFSAQQFPDLHSELNLSSLELGDSALYFCASSGPGPLSYEQYFGPGTRLTVT.

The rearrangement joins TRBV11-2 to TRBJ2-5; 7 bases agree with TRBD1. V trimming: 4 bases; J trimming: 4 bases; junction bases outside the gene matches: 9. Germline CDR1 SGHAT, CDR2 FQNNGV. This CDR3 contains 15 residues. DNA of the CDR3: TGTGCCAGCAGCTCCCCGTCAGGGGGTGGAGAGACCCAGTACTTC. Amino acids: CASSSPSGGGETQYF.

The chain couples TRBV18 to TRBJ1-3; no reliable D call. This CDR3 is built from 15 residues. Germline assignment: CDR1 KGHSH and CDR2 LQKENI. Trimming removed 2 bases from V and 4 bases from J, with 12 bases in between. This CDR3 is CASSPSGLDGNTIYF. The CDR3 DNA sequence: TGTGCCAGCTCACCATCAGGCCTGGACGGAAACACCATATATTTT.

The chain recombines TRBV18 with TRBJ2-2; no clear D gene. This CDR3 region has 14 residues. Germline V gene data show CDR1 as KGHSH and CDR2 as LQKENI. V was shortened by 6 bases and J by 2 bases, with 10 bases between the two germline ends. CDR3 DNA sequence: TGTGCCAGCTCCCTTGACTCAAACACCGGGGAGCTGTTTTTT. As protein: CASSLDSNTGELFF.

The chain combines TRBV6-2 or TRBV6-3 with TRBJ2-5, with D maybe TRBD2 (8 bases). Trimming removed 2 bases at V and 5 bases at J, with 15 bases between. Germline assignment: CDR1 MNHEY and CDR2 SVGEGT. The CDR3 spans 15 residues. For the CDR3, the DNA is TGTGCCAGCAGTTACACAGGGGTAGCGGGGGAGACCCAGTACTTC. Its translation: CASSYTGVAGETQYF.

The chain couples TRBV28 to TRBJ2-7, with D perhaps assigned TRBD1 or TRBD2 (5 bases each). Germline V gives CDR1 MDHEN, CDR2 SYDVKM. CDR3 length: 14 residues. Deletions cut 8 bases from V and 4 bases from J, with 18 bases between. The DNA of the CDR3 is TGTGCCAGCGCTGTGGCCGGGACCGGGTACGAGCAGTACGTC. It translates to CASAVAGTGYEQYV.